The clone carrying this TCR beta chain was seen a single time. The V end lost 4 bases, the J end lost 0 bases, and 8 bases lay between the germline ends. CDR1 is LNHDA, CDR2 SQIVND, per germline (reference sequence). This CDR3 region has 14 residues. Original handling: Researchers report that nucleated cell counts were estimated from reference gene primer amplification. Profiling relied on immunoSEQ multiplex PCR, and the TCRdb table lists in-frame clones only, not all of them. V and J calls and clone size are as listed in that table; D and trimming were resolved from the DNA. The sample consists of around 200,000 clones, around 90% of them appearing once. This sample stems from a study of blood T cell repertoires in COVID-19. Overall study: Material from acute and convalescent COVID-19 was sourced from the United States, Italy and Spain. PBMCs, B-cell-depleted T cells, or T cells were the source of the cDNA or gDNA that made up the material.

The TCR was taken from a man aged 35-49 years with active or convalescent COVID-19. The chain links TRBV19 to TRBJ2-3; no definite D call. Sequencing was carried out using peripheral blood. CDR3 nucleotides: TGTGCCAGTAGTACCAAACTCAGCACAGATACGCAGTATTTT. It codes for CASSTKLSTDTQYF.